Listed below are T cell receptor beta chains from one sample, sequenced in a study of early T cells in non-severe SARS-CoV-2 infection. TCRdb used MiXCR to reprocess the 5' RACE reads, holding one entry per CDR3 protein. The sample lists around 57,000 distinct CDR3 sequences, roughly 11% occurring once. The sequenced sample consisted of whole blood. These receptors were obtained from an adult who was a healthcare worker with PCR-confirmed SARS-CoV-2 infection or an uninfected control (not recorded which). Each CDR3 is given with its conserved first and last residue. The order of the fields is CDR3 protein, CDR3 DNA, V gene, J gene, D gene, clone size. The D gene is left open where the match is weak. Size tells how often a clone was seen (once, few, many) or the class of an expanded clone, and some rows leave it out.

CASNYREALDGYTF,TGTGCCAGCAACTACAGGGAGGCTCTTGATGGCTACACCTTC,TRBV5-6,TRBJ1-2,NA,few
CASSSIPPGRRIYEQYF,TGTGCCAGCAGCTCCATCCCTCCGGGCAGGAGGATCTACGAGCAGTACTTC,TRBV11-2,TRBJ2-7,NA,many
CASSLDRASTDTQYF,TGCGCCAGCAGCCTCGACAGGGCAAGCACAGATACGCAGTATTTT,TRBV4-1,TRBJ2-3,TRBD1,few
CASSTGTAPFEKLFF,TGCGCCAGCAGCACCGGGACAGCTCCTTTTGAAAAACTGTTTTTT,TRBV5-1,TRBJ1-4,TRBD1,few
CASSEGASLNEKLFF,TGTGCCAGCAGCGAGGGGGCCAGCCTAAATGAAAAACTGTTTTTT,TRBV9,TRBJ1-4,TRBD1,NA
CASSSGAYSTDTQYF,TGTGCCAGCAGTTCGGGAGCGTATAGCACAGATACGCAGTATTTT,TRBV6-2/TRBV6-3,TRBJ2-3,NA,few
CASSFFYMNTEAFF,TGTGCCAGCAGCTTCTTCTACATGAACACTGAAGCTTTCTTT,TRBV28,TRBJ1-1,NA,many
CASSRGQGLLYEQYF,TGTGCCAGCAGTAGAGGACAGGGACTTCTCTACGAGCAGTACTTC,TRBV27,TRBJ2-7,TRBD1,NA
CASSQRDGTDTQYF,TGTGCCAGCAGCCAAAGGGACGGTACAGATACGCAGTATTTT,TRBV3-1,TRBJ2-3,NA,many
CASRSQGILHF,TGTGCCAGCAGATCACAGGGTATCCTCCACTTT,TRBV27,TRBJ1-6,NA,many
CATSDSGTDEQYF,TGTGCCACCAGTGACTCGGGGACGGACGAGCAGTACTTC,TRBV24-1,TRBJ2-7,NA,many
CASSHGRGTNYGYTF,TGTGCCAGCAGCCATGGCAGGGGGACTAACTATGGCTACACCTTC,TRBV3-1,TRBJ1-2,TRBD1,few
CASSNNLPGEAYQETQYF,TGTGCCAGCAGCAATAACCTTCCAGGGGAAGCGTACCAAGAGACCCAGTACTTC,TRBV5-6,TRBJ2-5,NA,NA
CASSEGGVNIQYF,TGTGCCAGCAGTGAAGGGGGGGTAAACATTCAGTACTTC,TRBV2,TRBJ2-4,NA,NA
CASSLSGVQETQYF,TGTGCCAGCAGCTTGTCCGGGGTCCAAGAGACCCAGTACTTC,TRBV11-2,TRBJ2-5,NA,many
CASSLIRDTYEQYF,TGTGCCAGCAGCTTAATCAGGGATACCTACGAGCAGTACTTC,TRBV27,TRBJ2-7,NA,many
CASSLSGQGYNEQFF,TGTGCCAGCAGTTTATCTGGACAGGGGTACAATGAGCAGTTCTTC,TRBV28,TRBJ2-1,TRBD1,NA
CAISESTPADEQYF,TGTGCCATCAGTGAGTCGACCCCCGCGGACGAGCAGTACTTC,TRBV10-3,TRBJ2-7,NA,few
CASSLRRDTEAFF,TGTGCCAGCAGTCTCCGGCGGGACACTGAAGCTTTCTTT,TRBV2,TRBJ1-1,NA,few
CASSQRTGRSLNSPLHF,TGTGCCAGCAGCCAGCGGACAGGACGGTCACTAAATTCACCCCTCCACTTT,TRBV13,TRBJ1-6,TRBD1,few
CASSPGTSSSGYTF,TGTGCCAGCAGTCCCGGGACATCATCCTCCGGCTACACCTTC,TRBV6-1,TRBJ1-2,NA,few
CASSLPSSSATQYF,TGTGCCAGCAGTTTACCCTCGTCGAGCGCTACGCAGTATTTT,TRBV28,TRBJ2-3,NA,few
CSVWGQSYEQYF,TGCAGCGTCTGGGGACAGTCCTACGAGCAGTACTTC,TRBV29-1,TRBJ2-7,TRBD1,large
CASSYPKGILGIEAFF,TGTGCCAGCAGTTACCCCAAAGGGATTTTGGGGATTGAAGCTTTCTTT,TRBV28,TRBJ1-1,NA,NA
CASNYPGATEGEQFF,TGTGCCAGCAACTACCCCGGAGCTACGGAGGGGGAGCAGTTCTTC,TRBV11-3,TRBJ2-1,NA,many
CASSEPGQANYGYTF,TGTGCCAGCAGTGAGCCGGGACAGGCCAACTATGGCTACACCTTC,TRBV6-1,TRBJ1-2,TRBD1,NA
CASRKRGLADNEQFF,TGTGCCAGCAGGAAACGGGGACTAGCGGACAATGAGCAGTTCTTC,TRBV28,TRBJ2-1,TRBD2,many
CASSFRLPSGANVLTF,TGTGCCAGCAGTTTTCGGCTTCCCTCTGGGGCCAACGTCCTGACTTTC,TRBV28,TRBJ2-6,NA,many
CASSFIGKRANYGYTF,TGTGCCAGCAGTTTCATCGGGAAGCGGGCTAACTATGGCTACACCTTC,TRBV28,TRBJ1-2,NA,few
CASSLGTGGNQPQHF,TGCGCCAGCAGCTTGGGGACAGGGGGCAATCAGCCCCAGCATTTT,TRBV5-1,TRBJ1-5,TRBD1,many
CASSPTFGGIEAFF,TGTGCCAGCAGCCCCACCTTCGGGGGAATTGAAGCTTTCTTT,TRBV5-6,TRBJ1-1,NA,NA
CASGLDLSSYNEQFF,TGTGCTAGTGGACTTGACCTGAGCTCCTACAATGAGCAGTTCTTC,TRBV12-5,TRBJ2-1,NA,few
CASSRTSGTDHEQYF,TGTGCCAGCAGCCGAACTAGCGGGACCGACCACGAGCAGTACTTC,TRBV28,TRBJ2-7,TRBD2,NA
CSVDPSGNTGELFF,TGCAGCGTTGACCCTAGCGGGAACACCGGGGAGCTGTTTTTT,TRBV29-1,TRBJ2-2,TRBD2,many